This TCR beta chain originates from a study of blood T cell repertoires in COVID-19 (dated by TCRdb to 2020 to 2021). Notes on the research overall: Collaborator samples came from the United States, Italy and Spain and covered acute and convalescent phases of COVID-19. The prospective study material was composed of cDNA or gDNA derived from T cells, B-cell-depleted T cells, or PBMCs. Subjects who had been exposed to COVID-19, were actively infected with it, or had recovered from it provided the deeply sampled blood TCRbeta repertoires that made up the dataset. The repertoires were released in a freely available public database meant as a resource for research on the immune response to SARS-CoV-2. Samples came from the ongoing ImmuneRACE study (first 160 participants) plus 1,254 subjects from 6 global collaborators. Sample metadata almost always included a de-identified subject ID, COVID-19 status, age in years and sex. Where HLA class I and class II types were available, the types were taken from metadata supplied by the sample provider, not from assay-based typing.

Summary of the overall study and its limitations: The amount of clinical and demographic metadata varied by source and participant and was provided uncurated.

In the prospective study, participants were roughly 18 to 100 years old, resided in fewer than 25 geographic areas of the United States, and were enrolled through a virtual design. In the prospective study, participants were assigned to cohorts based on the clinical history participants reported in a screening survey and a study questionnaire. Exposed participants had been in contact with someone with a PCR-confirmed or clinician-diagnosed COVID-19 case within 2 weeks of study entry. In the prospective study, whole blood, serum and a nasopharyngeal or oropharyngeal swab were collected from each participant by mobile phlebotomists. Participants in the prospective study had the option to provide additional blood draws and questionnaires over an approximately 2-month period. Before DNA extraction, blood samples from the prospective study were shipped at room temperature or frozen. As concerns this clone: The antigen this receptor binds is unknown. Within one base of it there is no much larger clone, and no base qualities were kept.

Spanning cysteine to phenylalanine, the CDR3 consists of 18 amino acids. Left in the record is the CDR3 DNA by itself, 54 bases read in frame from the first base. V loses 2 bases at its end and J loses 3 bases; junction bases beyond the gene matches: 16. Sequences MNHEY (CDR1) and SMNVEV (CDR2) are obtained from the germline V gene (reference sequence). TCRbeta CDR3 regions were amplified from genomic DNA by means of the immunoSEQ Assay, a bias-controlled multiplex PCR. The published analysis was carried out like this. The number of nucleated cells in each sample was estimated from the amplification of reference gene primers within the assay. To quantify the absolute abundance of each unique TCRbeta CDR3 rearrangement, sequence reads were collapsed and filtered. For each sample, productive Simpson clonality was calculated as the square root of Simpson's diversity index across productive rearrangements. The immuneACCESS repertoire file appears here via TCRdb, limited to in-frame rearrangements. These files lack a portion of the clones; in checked studies, under half of the deficit traces to unresolved V genes, and the cause of the others is not known. D and trimming come from the DNA, and the V and J calls and clone size come from that table. In this sample the table shows about 230,000 clones, over 75% of which occur a single time. The top ten clones comprise about 3.5% of the sample.

This receptor chain uses TRBV27 and TRBJ2-7; 7 nucleotides in the junction match TRBD1. Sequences were obtained from PBMCs or T cells enriched from blood (not recorded which). This TCR was recovered from a woman in her twenties or thirties who had been exposed to COVID-19. The base sequence is TGTGCCAGCAGTTTAGCTAGGGACAGCTCGTCCCTTTACTACGAGCAGTACTTC. Translated, it gives CASSLARDSSSLYYEQYF.